Each of the 9 T cell receptor beta chains below was sequenced from the same sample in a study of T cell repertoires in cytomegalovirus infection. TCRdb independently ran MiXCR on the reads; one entry per CDR3 protein. The data contain about 350,000 distinct CDR3 sequences, roughly 34% of them seen just once; the ten biggest clones take up about 13%. These TCRs are of unknown antigen specificity. Sequencing used cultured PBMCs, obtained from culture after CMV antigen stimulation. These receptors all come from a human donor in good health (CMV status not recorded). Some clones in this sample may be carry-over from other donors' samples.

This clonotype has only a few counts. This chain joins TRBV6-1 and TRBJ1-5; D unclear. The CDR3 contains 13 residues. Germline-derived CDR1 and CDR2 are MNHNS and SASEGT. V was shortened by 7 bases and J by 11 bases, with 18 bases between the two germline ends. In DNA, the CDR3 is TGTGCCAGCAACCCTTTAACGGGCTTGACCCAGCATTTT. It specifies CASNPLTGLTQHF.

The rearrangement uses TRBV6-8 and TRBJ2-1, with 9 bases that match TRBD1. The CDR3 has 16 residues. Per germline, CDR1 MNHGY and CDR2 SAAAGT. Trimming at V came to 5 bases and at J to 6 bases, leaving 11 bases not matched to a gene. CDR3 residues: CASSTRPGQGPNEQFF. The CDR3 region has the DNA TGTGCCAGCAGTACCCGACCGGGACAGGGTCCCAATGAGCAGTTCTTC.

This rearrangement joins TRBV15 to TRBJ2-2; D remains ambiguous. Germline values: CDR1 LNHNV, CDR2 YYDKDF (reference sequence). V lost 0 bases to trimming and J lost 7 bases, with 9 bases between them. This CDR3 contains 14 residues. The CDR3 DNA reads TGTGCCACCAGCAGAGAGAATGTGGGCGGGGAGCTGTTTTTT. Translation gives CATSRENVGGELFF.

The rearrangement joins TRBV20-1 to TRBJ2-3; 9 bases are a match to TRBD1. Unmatched junction bases numbered 16, after V lost 6 bases and J lost 6 bases. Germline CDR1 reads DFQATT; CDR2 reads SNEGSKA (reference sequence). The CDR3 runs 16 residues. In DNA form, the CDR3 reads TGCAGTGCCGGGGTTCCAGGACAGGGGTTGCGGGATACGCAGTATTTT. It specifies CSAGVPGQGLRDTQYF.

The chain couples TRBV29-1 to TRBJ2-2, with 7 bases lining up with TRBD2. CDR1 and CDR2 from the germline V gene are SQVTM and ANQGSEA. V was clipped by 2 bases and J by 4 bases; unmatched bases: 1. The CDR3 sequence is 13 residues long. CDR3 protein: CSVELAVTGELFF. In nucleotides, the CDR3 is TGCAGCGTTGAACTAGCGGTCACCGGGGAGCTGTTTTTT.

The table lists this clonotype with a few counts. The chain combines TRBV11-2 with TRBJ2-2, with TRBD2 identical over 10 bases. J was trimmed by 4 bases and V by 0 bases; bases with no gene match: 2. Germline V CDR1 and CDR2: SGHAT, FQNNGV. The CDR3 is made up of 16 amino acids. In DNA, the CDR3 is TGTGCCAGCAGCTTAGATAGCGGGAGGTTCACCGGGGAGCTGTTTTTT. Its protein is CASSLDSGRFTGELFF.

This chain connects TRBV10-2 to TRBJ1-1; possible D gene TRBD1, 5 bases. CDR1 and CDR2 from the germline V gene are WSHSY and SAAADI. The CDR3 runs to 14 residues. V gave up 2 bases and J gave up 7 bases, with 14 bases separating them. CDR3 sequence reads: CASSEEGGVIEAFF. For the CDR3, the DNA is TGCGCCAGCAGTGAGGAGGGAGGGGTGATTGAAGCTTTCTTT.

This clonotype showed up just a few times. The rearrangement links TRBV9 to TRBJ2-7; 10 bases are shared with TRBD2. CDR1 SGDLS and CDR2 YYNGEE come from the germline V gene. Trimming removed 7 bases from V and 5 bases from J; junction bases left unmatched: 9. This CDR3 comprises 14 residues. CDR3 bases: TGTGCCAGCTTCGGGCCTAGCGGGAGCCACGAGCAGTACTTC. It codes for CASFGPSGSHEQYF.

This clonotype was picked up many times. The V gene is TRBV10-3, the J gene TRBJ2-1; D not certain. This CDR3 has 15 amino acids. Trimming stripped 6 bases from V and 0 bases from J, with 12 bases between. Germline V gives CDR1 ENHRY, CDR2 SYGVKD. Here the CDR3 reads CAIRPTASSYNEQFF. In DNA, the CDR3 is TGTGCCATCAGGCCCACTGCTAGCTCCTACAATGAGCAGTTCTTC.